The rows below give T cell receptor beta chains drawn from one sample of a study of T cell responses to AZD1222 COVID-19 vaccine. Some clones are missing from TCRdb's copy, which holds only in-frame ones; the method was immunoSEQ multiplex PCR. The sample carries around 130,000 clones, more than 85% recorded once. This sample comprised peripheral blood, obtained 28 days after the second AZD1222 dose. Receptors were obtained from an adult who received the AZD1222 COVID-19 vaccine. Each CDR3 is given with its conserved first and last residue. D genes are given only for firm matches. Rows give clone size only sometimes, using once, few, many, or a class for an expanded clone.

clone_size j_call d_call v_call cdr3_nt cdr3_aa
NA TRBJ1-1 NA TRBV25-1 TGTGCCAGCAGTGAATTTGGGAACACTGAAGCTTTCTTT CASSEFGNTEAFF
NA TRBJ1-1 TRBD1 TRBV5-1 TGCGCCAGCAGCTTCGAGGGACAGGGGGCGCCGACTGAAGCTTTCTTT CASSFEGQGAPTEAFF
NA TRBJ1-6 NA TRBV18 TGTGCCAGCTCACCCGTCGCAGGCAGAGAAATTAACTCACCCCTCCACTTT CASSPVAGREINSPLHF
NA TRBJ1-1 TRBD1 TRBV10-2 TGCGCCAGCACCGGACAGGGGTCTGAAGCTTTCTTT CASTGQGSEAFF
few TRBJ2-5 NA TRBV6-6 TGTGCCAGCAGTTATACGACAAGCCAAGAGACCCAGTACTTC CASSYTTSQETQYF
NA TRBJ2-7 NA TRBV29-1 TGCAGCGTAGCTAAAGGGTTCCCGTCCTACGAGCAGTACTTC CSVAKGFPSYEQYF
NA TRBJ1-1 NA TRBV6-6 TGTGCCAGCAGTTACTCGCGGAACACTGAAGCTTTCTTT CASSYSRNTEAFF
once TRBJ2-2 TRBD1 TRBV5-1 TGCGCCAGCAGCTTGGGACAGGGCGGCGGGGAGCTGTTTTTT CASSLGQGGGELFF
NA TRBJ2-1 NA TRBV7-9 TGTGCCAGCAGTAGAACAAGAGAGCAGTTCTTC CASSRTREQFF
NA TRBJ1-2 TRBD1 TRBV18 TGTGCCAGCTCACCGGCGGACAGGGGGCCAAGGGGCTACACCTTC CASSPADRGPRGYTF
NA TRBJ2-7 TRBD1 TRBV4-1 TGCGCCAGCAGCCACACAGGGGGGCCGGGGCCGCCTACCTACGAGCAGTACTTC CASSHTGGPGPPTYEQYF
NA TRBJ1-1 TRBD1 TRBV30 TGTGCCGGGAGCCGGGACAGGGGGCAAGTAGCTTTCTTT CAGSRDRGQVAFF
NA TRBJ2-1 TRBD1 TRBV27 TGTGCCAGCAGTTCCCCGGGACAGGGGGCGTCCTACAATGAGCAGTTCTTC CASSSPGQGASYNEQFF
NA TRBJ2-1 NA TRBV6-2/TRBV6-3 TGTGCCAGCAGCCCTTCGGGGCGCCGATACAATGAGCAGTTCTTC CASSPSGRRYNEQFF
NA TRBJ1-1 TRBD1 TRBV30 TGTGCCTGGAGTGCTACAGGGGGAACTGAAGCTTTCTTT CAWSATGGTEAFF
NA TRBJ1-2 TRBD1 TRBV7-3 TGTGCCAGCAGCCCTCGGACAGGGAAGGGGCATGGCTACACCTTC CASSPRTGKGHGYTF
NA TRBJ1-2 NA TRBV11-2 TGTGCCAGCAGCTTAGAAGGCAGGGTACGTGGCTACACCTTC CASSLEGRVRGYTF
NA TRBJ1-2 TRBD1 TRBV6-5 TGTGCCAGCAGTCCACAGGGGCCGTCGGGCTACACCTTC CASSPQGPSGYTF
NA TRBJ1-6 NA TRBV11-2 TGTGCCAGCAGCTTAGGAGGGAGCTCCTATAATTCACCCCTCCACTTT CASSLGGSSYNSPLHF
NA TRBJ1-6 NA TRBV12-5 TGTGCTAGTGGTTTGTGGGGGGGATACGATAATTCACCCCTCCACTTT CASGLWGGYDNSPLHF
once TRBJ1-3 NA TRBV18 TGTGCCAGCTCACCACAGGCCCCGGGGTACTCTGGAAACACCATATATTTT CASSPQAPGYSGNTIYF
once TRBJ1-3 NA TRBV24-1 TGTGCCACCAGTGATTTGGTGCAGGGCTCTGGAAACACCATATATTTT CATSDLVQGSGNTIYF
NA TRBJ1-5 NA TRBV12-3/TRBV12-4 TGTGCCAGCAGCCTCAGAGTAGGACAGCCCCAGCATTTT CASSLRVGQPQHF
NA TRBJ1-6 NA TRBV28 TGTGCCAGCTCCGAAGGGGGGAGATGGTCACCCCTCCACTTT CASSEGGRWSPLHF
NA TRBJ1-5 NA TRBV12-5 TGTGCTAGTGTAGACACCGATTTTTATAGCAATCAGCCCCAGCATTTT CASVDTDFYSNQPQHF
NA TRBJ1-1 NA TRBV11-1 TGTGCCAGCAGCGTAGGGTTGAACACTGAAGCTTTCTTT CASSVGLNTEAFF
NA TRBJ2-3 NA TRBV7-9 TGTGCCAGCAGCTTAGGGTGGGCTAGCCCTAGCACAGATACGCAGTATTTT CASSLGWASPSTDTQYF
NA TRBJ2-6 NA TRBV6-1 TGTGCCAGCAGTGAGGGGCGCTCTGGGGCCAACGTCCTGACTTTC CASSEGRSGANVLTF
NA TRBJ2-1 TRBD1 TRBV2 TGTGCCAGCAGCGTGACAGGGTCCTACAATGAGCAGTTCTTC CASSVTGSYNEQFF
NA TRBJ1-2 TRBD1 TRBV7-8 TGTGCCAGCAGCAAAACAGGGGGACAGCCTTATGGCTACACCTTC CASSKTGGQPYGYTF
NA TRBJ2-2 NA TRBV24-1 TGTGCCACCAGTGACGACAGTTCCTACACCGGGGAGCTGTTTTTT CATSDDSSYTGELFF
NA TRBJ1-1 NA TRBV19 TGTGCCAGTAGTACCGGCCCTTACACTGAAGCTTTCTTT CASSTGPYTEAFF
NA TRBJ1-2 TRBD1 TRBV5-4 TGTGCCAGCAGCGGCGGAGGGGGACAGGGGCGAAGGAATGGCTACACCTTC CASSGGGGQGRRNGYTF
NA TRBJ2-3 NA TRBV30 TGTGCCTGGAGGAATAGCGGAGGGGGTCTTACGCAGTATTTT CAWRNSGGGLTQYF
NA TRBJ2-1 TRBD2 TRBV19 TGTGCCAGTAGTGTCCTAGCGGGGGGGCCTGAGCAGTTCTTC CASSVLAGGPEQFF
NA TRBJ1-2 TRBD1 TRBV6-5 TGTGCCAGCAGGACAGGGGGTGACTATGGCTACACCTTC CASRTGGDYGYTF
NA TRBJ1-5 TRBD1 TRBV2 TGTGCCAGCCGATACGACAGGGGAGGGATTCAGCCCCAGCATTTT CASRYDRGGIQPQHF
NA TRBJ1-2 TRBD1 TRBV3-1/TRBV3-2 TGTGCCAGCAGCCAAGAAGCTGGGACAGGGGATGGCTACACCTTC CASSQEAGTGDGYTF
NA TRBJ1-3 NA TRBV3-1/TRBV3-2 TGTGCCAGCAGCCAAGATGAGGACCGCCCTGGAAACACCATATATTTT CASSQDEDRPGNTIYF
NA TRBJ2-1 NA TRBV3-1/TRBV3-2 TGTGCCAGCACTAGAGGGAGGTCTGTACCCTACAATGAGCAGTTCTTC CASTRGRSVPYNEQFF
few TRBJ1-2 TRBD1 TRBV29-1 TGCAGCGTACACCTGACAGGGGGACTCGGCTACACCTTC CSVHLTGGLGYTF
NA TRBJ1-1 NA TRBV5-1 TGCGCCAGCAGCCCGGGAAGGACGAACACTGAAGCTTTCTTT CASSPGRTNTEAFF
NA TRBJ2-5 TRBD2 TRBV7-2 TGTGCCAGCAGCTTAGCGGCTAGCGGGAGCCAAGAGACCCAGTACTTC CASSLAASGSQETQYF
NA TRBJ1-5 NA TRBV6-2/TRBV6-3 TGTGCCAGCAGTAAAACGGGGGGCAATCAGCCCCAGCATTTT CASSKTGGNQPQHF
once TRBJ1-4 NA TRBV20-1 TGCAGTGCTAGCGGGCGGGGGGAACTGTTTTTT CSASGRGELFF
NA TRBJ1-1 NA TRBV11-3 TGTGCCAGCAGCCCTCTCCTGGTCGGGACTGAGGAGCTGAACACTGAAGCTTTCTTT CASSPLLVGTEELNTEAFF
NA TRBJ1-2 NA TRBV2 TGTGCCAGCAGTGAAGGCCCAGCCGGAGGTGGCTACACCTTC CASSEGPAGGGYTF
NA TRBJ1-6 NA TRBV18 TGTGCCAGCTCACGAGGACAGATATTTACTAATTCACCCCTCCACTTT CASSRGQIFTNSPLHF
NA TRBJ1-2 NA TRBV11-2 TGTGCCAGCAGCCCCTTTCGGGGGCTGGGTAACTATGGCTACACCTTC CASSPFRGLGNYGYTF
NA TRBJ2-3 NA TRBV19 TGTGCCAGTAGTCCCCGACGGAAGACTAGCACAGATACGCAGTATTTT CASSPRRKTSTDTQYF